The 24 T cell receptor beta chains below all came from one sample that was sequenced in a study of read filtering for tumor transcriptome and immune sequencing. From approximately 400 ng of RNA, a library with molecular barcoded alpha/delta and beta/gamma adaptors was made. TCRdb passed the reads through MiXCR, listing each CDR3 protein once. The table includes tens of thousands of distinct CDR3 sequences, approximately 17% detected once. Sequenced input: a population of CD138-negative cells sorted from bone marrow. The receptors come from a donor aged 40 or older with multiple myeloma.

Remarks on this clonotype: A much larger clonotype is one base distant, so this may be a read error. In this CDR3 the conserved last residue, phenylalanine or tryptophan, is missing, so a read error is likely. This chain connects TRBV11-2 to TRBJ2-3, with 12 nucleotides matching TRBD1. The CDR3 covers 15 residues. Germline assignment: CDR1 SGHAT and CDR2 FQNNGV. V was pared by 8 bases and J by 4 bases, with 7 bases of the junction left unmatched. Here the CDR3 reads CASSGTGGIADTQYL. The DNA for the CDR3 is TGTGCCAGCTCAGGGACAGGGGGCATCGCAGATACGCAGTATCTT.

This rearrangement joins TRBV10-2 to TRBJ1-1, with D unresolved. Trimming shortened V by 3 bases and J by 0 bases, and 5 bases separated the two germline ends. Germline values: CDR1 WSHSY, CDR2 SAAADI. The CDR3 has 13 amino acids. This CDR3 reads CASSEHVNTEAFF. As DNA, the CDR3 is TGCGCCAGCAGTGAACACGTGAACACTGAAGCTTTCTTT.

Points on this clonotype: It is likely a read error: a sequence one base away is far more abundant. The rearrangement links TRBV7-2 to TRBJ2-3; 7 positions agree with TRBD2. Germline V gene lookup returns CDR1 SGHTA and CDR2 FQGNSA. There are 14 residues in the CDR3. The CDR3 protein is CVSSPRLAPDTQYF. DNA of the CDR3: TGTGTCAGCAGCCCGAGACTAGCCCCAGATACGCAGTATTTT.

This clonotype is large. CDR3 sequence: CSVDGVPNNEQFF. CDR3 DNA: TGCAGCGTTGATGGGGTCCCGAACAATGAGCAGTTCTTC. This sequence joins TRBV29-1 and TRBJ2-1; no definite D call. The CDR3 has 13 residues. The V gene lost 3 bases and the J gene lost 5 bases, with 11 bases spanning the gap. The V gene's germline CDR1 is SQVTM and CDR2 ANQGSEA.

This sequence joins TRBV19 and TRBJ1-5; D ambiguous. CDR1 and CDR2 (germline): LNHDA, SQIVND (reference sequence). This CDR3 comprises 14 residues. Trimming left V 3 bases short and J 3 bases short, with 9 bases between. CDR3: CASSIHTYNQPQHF. The CDR3 DNA sequence: TGTGCCAGTAGTATCCATACCTACAATCAGCCCCAGCATTTT.

In its sample, this clonotype was seen a few times. A far larger clone is only one base removed, so a read error is likely. The chain is built from TRBV6-5 and TRBJ2-1; 8 nucleotides agree with TRBD2. V gave up 5 bases and J gave up 7 bases; unmatched junction bases: 10. There are 15 residues in the CDR3. The germline V gene has CDR1 MNHEY and CDR2 SVGAGI. CDR3 coding DNA: TGTGCCAGCAGTAAACTAGCGGAAGGGCCTAATGAGCAGTTCTTC. Translated: CASSKLAEGPNEQFF.

Of note for this clonotype: A much larger clone differs from this one at a single base, so this may be a read error. The V call is TRBV5-1, the J call TRBJ2-5; TRBD2 matches at 14 bases. The CDR3 length is 15 residues. The junction had 6 bases not matched to a gene; V was cut back by 4 bases and J by 7 bases. Germline assignment: CDR1 SGHRS and CDR2 YFSETQ. Written as DNA, the CDR3 is TGCGCCAGCAGCCTAGGGACTAGCGGGAGAGGGACCCAGTACTTC. Translating gives CASSLGTSGRGTQYF.

This clonotype was seen at least ten times. The chain uses TRBV28 and TRBJ2-7; no clear D gene. The CDR3 is 17 residues long. CDR1 is MDHEN and CDR2 is SYDVKM in the germline V gene. V was cut by 3 bases and J by 3 bases, with 21 bases left in between. Written as DNA, the CDR3 is TGTGCCAGCAGTTTGAGTCAAGGGAAAGGCGTCCTCTACGAGCAGTACTTC. Its protein product is CASSLSQGKGVLYEQYF.

This clonotype occurred many times. This chain uses TRBV27 with TRBJ2-3, with 9 bases lining up with TRBD1. CDR3 length: 17 residues. The germline V gene has CDR1 MNHEY and CDR2 SMNVEV (reference sequence). V lost 5 bases and J lost 9; bases outside the gene matches: 18. Written as DNA, the CDR3 is TGTGCCAGCAGTCAACATCTGGGACAGGGAAACATGGGCACGCAGTATTTT. Translation gives CASSQHLGQGNMGTQYF.

This clonotype has only a few counts. The rearrangement links TRBV19 to TRBJ2-3; 8 bases agree with TRBD2. The CDR3 spans 15 residues. With 7 bases clipped from V and 0 bases from J, the junction kept 6 bases outside the gene matches. Germline loops: CDR1 LNHDA, CDR2 SQIVND (reference sequence). CDR3 sequence: CASTDGGASTDTQYF. The CDR3 coding sequence is TGTGCCAGTACCGACGGGGGGGCAAGCACAGATACGCAGTATTTT.

This clonotype has a count of ten or more. The chain has TRBV2 and TRBJ1-4; TRBD1 agrees at 9 bases. Germline lookup yields CDR1 SNHLY and CDR2 FYNNEI. This CDR3 is built from 16 residues. J lost 8 bases, V lost 8 bases, and 15 bases had no gene match. The CDR3 DNA is TGTGCCAGCTTCCCGGGCTCCGGGACAGGGCCGGAAAAACTGTTTTTT. Encoded protein: CASFPGSGTGPEKLFF. Filled out from reference TRBV2 and TRBJ1-4, the complete variable domain reads EPEVTQTPSHQVTQMGQEVILRCVPISNHLYFYWYRQILGQKVEFLVSFYNNEISEKSEIFDDQFSVERPDGSNFTLKIRSTKLEDSAMYFCASFPGSGTGPEKLFFGSGTQLSVL.

This clonotype was seen repeatedly, ten times or more. This sequence joins TRBV12-3 or TRBV12-4 and TRBJ2-3; D unresolved. This CDR3 spans 11 amino acids. Trimming took 4 bases from V and 8 from J, leaving 7 bases between them. The CDR3 spells CASSSPSTQYF. The CDR3 DNA reads as TGTGCCAGCAGTTCCCCCAGTACGCAGTATTTT.

This clonotype was seen at least ten times. The chain is built from TRBV28 and TRBJ1-2, with TRBD1 as a possible D gene (6 bases). V was trimmed by 6 bases and J by 4 bases, leaving 18 bases between them. CDR1 is MDHEN and CDR2 is SYDVKM in the germline V gene. The CDR3 is 15 amino acids. CDR3 residues: CASSQQVGGIYGYTF. For the CDR3, the DNA is TGTGCCAGCAGCCAGCAAGTTGGGGGCATCTATGGCTACACCTTC.

This clonotype is medium-sized within its sample. V usage is TRBV5-1 and J usage is TRBJ2-1; D might be TRBD2 (5 bases). Between the trimmed V and J ends, which lost 7 bases and 9 bases, there was a span of 14 bases. The CDR3 consists of 12 residues. Germline-derived CDR1 and CDR2 are SGHRS and YFSETQ. CDR3 sequence reads: CASCPGYGEQFF. The CDR3, as DNA: TGCGCCAGCTGTCCGGGGTATGGTGAGCAGTTCTTC.

This clonotype was counted at least ten times. This chain links TRBV9 with TRBJ2-5; 7 positions match TRBD2. CDR1 and CDR2 from the germline V gene are SGDLS and YYNGEE. The CDR3 loop spans 16 amino acids. The junction had 8 bases not matched to a gene; V was cut back by 3 bases and J by 0 bases. The CDR3 region has the DNA TGTGCCAGCAGCGAGCAAGGCGGGGGACACCAAGAGACCCAGTACTTC. Amino acid sequence: CASSEQGGGHQETQYF.

This clonotype showed up many times. The chain is built from TRBV18 and TRBJ2-7; weak D call: TRBD1 (6 bases). Trimming stripped 1 base from V and 3 bases from J, with 10 bases between. CDR1 is KGHSH and CDR2 is LQKENI in the germline V gene. The CDR3 consists of 14 residues. CDR3 sequence reads: CASSPRYRDYEQYF. The CDR3 DNA reads TGTGCCAGCTCACCACGTTACAGGGACTACGAGCAGTACTTC. The complete variable domain, with remaining parts taken from reference TRBV18 and TRBJ2-7, reads NAGVMQNPRHLVRRRGQEARLRCSPMKGHSHVYWYRQLPEEGLKFMVYLQKENIIDESGMPKERFSAEFPKEGPSILRIQQVVRGDSAAYFCASSPRYRDYEQYFGPGTRLTVT.

In its sample, this clonotype was seen many times. A read error may account for a junction end that differs from germline. The chain employs TRBV7-7 and TRBJ2-2, with unresolved D. This CDR3 contains 13 residues. CDR1 and CDR2 from the germline V gene are SSHAT and FNYEAQ (reference sequence). This CDR3 reads CASSLEYTGELFF. The CDR3 DNA follows: TGTGCTAGCAGCTTAGAGTACACCGGGGAGCTGTTTTTT. The complete variable domain, with remaining parts taken from reference TRBV7-7 and TRBJ2-2, reads GAGVSQSPRYKVTKRGQDVTLRCDPISSHATLYWYQQALGQGPEFLTYFNYEAQPDKSGLPSDRFSAERPEGSISTLTIQRTEQRDSAMYRCASSLEYTGELFFGEGSRLTVL.

There are many counts of this clonotype. The J gene is TRBJ2-7, the V gene TRBV6-5; 9 nucleotides agree with TRBD2. The V segment lost 5 bases and the J segment 2 bases; nucleotides outside the gene matches: 7. The CDR3 runs to 15 residues. Germline CDR1 MNHEY, CDR2 SVGAGI. The CDR3 protein is CASSLGGGVAYEQYF. The CDR3 nucleotides read TGTGCCAGCAGTCTCGGCGGGGGGGTTGCCTACGAGCAGTACTTC.

This clonotype was counted many times. V gene TRBV5-5 combines with J gene TRBJ2-5, with a possible D match to TRBD1 (5 bases). The CDR3 extends over 15 amino acids. The germline V gene encodes CDR1 SGHKS and CDR2 YYEKEE (reference sequence). V shed 2 bases and J shed 4 bases, with 15 bases lying between them. The CDR3 reads CASSLLTGFGETQYF. CDR3 DNA: TGTGCCAGCAGCTTACTTACAGGATTTGGAGAGACCCAGTACTTC. Variable domain in full (rest from reference TRBV5-5 and TRBJ2-5): DAGVTQSPTHLIKTRGQQVTLRCSPISGHKSVSWYQQVLGQGPQFIFQYYEKEERGRGNFPDRFSARQFPNYSSELNVNALLLGDSALYLCASSLLTGFGETQYFGPGTRLLVL.

CDR3 bases: TGTGCCAGCAGTGGAGGGCCCCGGGGAGAGACCCAGTACTTC. Translated, it gives CASSGGPRGETQYF. The chain employs TRBV14 and TRBJ2-5; weak D call: TRBD2 (6 bases). V was cut by 6 bases and J by 4 bases, with 15 bases left in between. Germline-derived CDR1 and CDR2 are SGHDN and FVKESK. This CDR3 contains 14 residues. The full variable domain, completed using reference TRBV14 and TRBJ2-5, is EAGVTQFPSHSVIEKGQTVTLRCDPISGHDNLYWYRRVMGKEIKFLLHFVKESKQDESGMPNNRFLAERTGGTYSTLKVQPAELEDSGVYFCASSGGPRGETQYFGPGTRLLVL.

This chain connects TRBV5-4 to TRBJ2-3, with D perhaps matching TRBD1 (5 bases). Germline assignment: CDR1 SGHNT and CDR2 YYREEE (reference sequence). The ends were cut back, 4 bases at V and 4 bases at J, with 10 bases in the middle. The CDR3 is 13 amino acids. The CDR3 DNA is TGTGCCAGCAGCAAAGGGGTTTCAGATACGCAGTATTTT. Protein sequence: CASSKGVSDTQYF.

This clonotype was detected a few times. The chain links TRBV4-1 to TRBJ1-5; D is ambiguous. Trimming cost V 1 base and J 9 bases, with 13 bases left between them. The CDR3 consists of 14 residues. Looked up from germline, CDR1 is MGHRA and CDR2 is YSYEKL. DNA for the CDR3: TGCGCCAGCAGCCAAGCCGGGGTCATGCTGCCCCAGCATTTT. This gives the protein CASSQAGVMLPQHF.

This clonotype came up many times. The chain couples TRBV4-1 to TRBJ2-2, with a weak D call TRBD1 (5 bases). V lost 4 bases and J lost 1, with 7 bases in between. Germline CDR1 reads MGHRA; CDR2 reads YSYEKL. This CDR3 region has 14 residues. This chain's CDR3 is CASSPQENTGELFF. The DNA for the CDR3 is TGCGCCAGCAGCCCACAGGAGAACACCGGGGAGCTGTTTTTT.

The chain links TRBV25-1 to TRBJ2-7; D is possibly TRBD1 or TRBD2 (5 bases each). CDR3 length equals 16 residues. Trimming removed 5 bases at V and 7 bases at J, with 24 bases between. Germline assignment: CDR1 MGHDK and CDR2 SYGVNS. CDR3 protein: CASSNYRDPVPGEQYF. The CDR3 DNA is TGTGCCAGCAGTAACTACCGGGACCCAGTACCGGGGGAGCAGTACTTC.